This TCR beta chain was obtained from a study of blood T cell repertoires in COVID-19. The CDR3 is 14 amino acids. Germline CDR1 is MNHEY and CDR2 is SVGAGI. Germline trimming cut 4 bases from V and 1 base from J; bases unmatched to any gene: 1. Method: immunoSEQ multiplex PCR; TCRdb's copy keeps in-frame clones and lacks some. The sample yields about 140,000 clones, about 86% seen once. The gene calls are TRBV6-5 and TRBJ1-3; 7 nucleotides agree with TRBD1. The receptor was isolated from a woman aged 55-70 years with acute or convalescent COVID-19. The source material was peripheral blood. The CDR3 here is CASSWGQSGNTIYF. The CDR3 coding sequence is TGTGCCAGCAGTTGGGGACAGTCTGGAAACACCATATATTTT.